Shown below are 15 T cell receptor beta chains from a single sample sequenced in a study of Ad26.COV2.S vaccination and SARS-CoV-2 variants. Indicated treatment: about 20 received Ad26.COV2.S at low or high dose, single or two shots; 5 received placebo; per-sample allocation not given. At day 63 after the first vaccine or placebo injection, samples were drawn. Sequencing was performed with immunoSEQ multiplex PCR; in TCRdb, only in-frame clones are kept and a portion is missing. Of about 350,000 clones listed, 80% to 90% are singletons. Here the sequenced sample was peripheral blood, taken in a trial of Ad26.COV2.S vaccine versus placebo. The receptor set was obtained from a person between 18 and 60 years old who received the Ad26.COV2.S COVID-19 vaccine or a placebo.

This clone occurred once. This sequence joins TRBV5-1 and TRBJ2-7; TRBD2 matches 7 bases. The CDR3 spans 16 residues. V was clipped by 1 base and J by 4 bases; unmatched bases: 11. Germline V CDR1 and CDR2: SGHRS, YFSETQ. For the CDR3, the DNA is TGCGCCAGCAGCTTGCCCCTCCGGACGGGGGGTTACGAGCAGTACTTC. It is translated as CASSLPLRTGGYEQYF.

V gene TRBV6-5 combines with J gene TRBJ1-6; TRBD1 is a possible D gene (5 bases). Trimming left V 5 bases short and J 4 bases short, with 12 bases between. This CDR3 is 15 amino acids long. Per germline, CDR1 MNHEY and CDR2 SVGAGI. CDR3 nucleotides: TGTGCCAGCAGTCCCGGGGGTCCTTATAATTCACCCCTCCACTTT. Amino acids: CASSPGGPYNSPLHF.

V is TRBV11-2 and J is TRBJ2-5; TRBD2 agrees at 9 bases. CDR1 SGHAT and CDR2 FQNNGV come from the germline V gene. The CDR3 runs 15 residues. V dropped 7 bases and J dropped 3; count of bases not matched to a gene: 9. This CDR3 reads CASTPGLAGKETQYF. The CDR3 DNA sequence: TGTGCCAGCACCCCGGGACTAGCTGGTAAAGAGACCCAGTACTTC.

This clone was recorded only once. The V gene is TRBV5-1, the J gene TRBJ2-1; tentatively, D is TRBD2 (6 bases). This CDR3 has 13 amino acids. Germline V gives CDR1 SGHRS, CDR2 YFSETQ. Trimming cost V 8 bases and J 10 bases, with 19 bases left between them. The DNA for the CDR3 is TGCGCCAGTAGAGCGGTGGCTGGAGGGGAGCAGTTCTTC. Amino acid sequence: CASRAVAGGEQFF.

This clone turned up a few times. The chain joins TRBV6-2 or TRBV6-3 to TRBJ1-5; 7 bases align to TRBD1. V lost 4 bases to trimming and J lost 7 bases; unmatched junction nucleotides: 19. This CDR3 is built from 18 residues. Germline CDR1 MNHEY, CDR2 SVGEGT. The CDR3 here is CASSSFGEPGQISQPQHF. The CDR3 DNA reads TGTGCCAGCAGTTCGTTTGGCGAACCGGGACAGATATCGCAGCCCCAGCATTTT.

The V and J genes are TRBV7-9 and TRBJ2-5; 14 nucleotides align to TRBD2. V dropped 1 base and J dropped 0; count of bases not matched to a gene: 1. Germline values: CDR1 SEHNR, CDR2 FQNEAQ (reference sequence). CDR3 length: 17 residues. The CDR3 here is CASSLGLAGGYQETQYF. As DNA, the CDR3 is TGTGCCAGCAGCTTAGGACTAGCGGGGGGGTACCAAGAGACCCAGTACTTC.

This clone was detected a few times. The V and J genes are TRBV27 and TRBJ2-7; D may be TRBD1 (6 bases). The ends were cut back, 5 bases at V and 0 bases at J, with 20 bases in the middle. The CDR3 covers 17 residues. Germline-derived CDR1 and CDR2 are MNHEY and SMNVEV (reference sequence). The CDR3 bases are TGTGCCAGCAGTACCAACCAGGGGCGCCCCTTCTCCTACGAGCAGTACTTC. It encodes CASSTNQGRPFSYEQYF.

This clone was found once. The CDR3: CASSKMGQVSNNQPQHF. Written as DNA, the CDR3 is TGTGCCAGCAGCAAAATGGGACAGGTCAGTAACAATCAGCCCCAGCATTTT. The chain joins TRBV28 to TRBJ1-5; TRBD1 aligns across 8 bases. V lost 6 bases, J lost 3 bases, and 13 bases stayed unmatched. The CDR3 consists of 17 residues. From germline, CDR1 is MDHEN and CDR2 SYDVKM.

A single count supports this clone. The chain joins TRBV7-8 to TRBJ2-1, with D hard to call. From germline, CDR1 is SGHVS and CDR2 FQNEAQ. The CDR3 consists of 15 residues. V gave up 5 bases and J gave up 9 bases, with 20 bases separating them. The CDR3 DNA sequence: TGTGCCAGCAGCACTCCCCGACTGAGCCCCATTGAGCAGTTCTTC. As protein: CASSTPRLSPIEQFF.

This clone was observed a handful of times. V usage is TRBV19 and J usage is TRBJ1-1; perhaps TRBD1 as D (5 bases). CDR3 length: 13 residues. Trimming pared 4 bases from V and 1 base from J, leaving 7 bases between. The germline CDR1 and CDR2 sequences are LNHDA and SQIVND (reference sequence). CDR3 loop: CASSRGKNTEAFF. The CDR3 nucleotides are TGTGCCAGTAGTAGGGGCAAGAACACTGAAGCTTTCTTT.

This chain links TRBV7-2 with TRBJ1-2; possibly TRBD1 for D (6 bases). Trimming stripped 5 bases from V and 4 bases from J, with 17 bases between. Germline CDR1 reads SGHTA; CDR2 reads FQGNSA. This CDR3 comprises 15 residues. The CDR3: CASSPYRGAGYGYTF. In nucleotides, the CDR3 is TGTGCCAGCAGCCCCTATAGGGGGGCCGGCTATGGCTACACCTTC.

The V gene is TRBV29-1, the J gene TRBJ2-1; 11 bases align to TRBD1. The CDR3 contains 12 residues. V was clipped by 6 bases and J by 7 bases; unmatched bases: 2. Germline V lookup: CDR1 SQVTM, CDR2 ANQGSEA. DNA for the CDR3: TGCAGCGTAGGACAGGGGGCAAATGAGCAGTTCTTC. Encoded protein: CSVGQGANEQFF.

The J gene is TRBJ1-1, the V gene TRBV28; D call uncertain. CDR1 is MDHEN and CDR2 is SYDVKM in the germline V gene. The CDR3 is 12 residues long. V gave up 4 bases and J gave up 10 bases, with 13 bases separating them. The CDR3 nucleotides are TGTGCCAGCAGTTCCTCAGCCCCGACAGCTTTCTTT. Protein product: CASSSSAPTAFF.

V is TRBV2 and J is TRBJ2-7; D may be TRBD1 (5 bases). Between the trimmed V and J ends, which lost 4 bases and 1 base, there was a span of 17 bases. The CDR3 has 16 amino acids. Germline V gene sequence: CDR1 SNHLY, CDR2 FYNNEI. The CDR3 protein is CASSVQGGRASYEQYF. CDR3 DNA sequence: TGTGCCAGCAGTGTCCAGGGCGGTCGGGCGTCCTACGAGCAGTACTTC.

This sequence joins TRBV30 and TRBJ2-5; 8 bases are a match to TRBD1. The length of the CDR3 is 15 residues. The germline CDR1 and CDR2 sequences are GTSNPN and SVGIG (reference sequence). The V segment lost 1 base and the J segment 1 base; nucleotides outside the gene matches: 5. CDR3 coding DNA: TGTGCCTGGAGTGCCACAGGGGGAGGCCAAGAGACCCAGTACTTC. As protein: CAWSATGGGQETQYF.